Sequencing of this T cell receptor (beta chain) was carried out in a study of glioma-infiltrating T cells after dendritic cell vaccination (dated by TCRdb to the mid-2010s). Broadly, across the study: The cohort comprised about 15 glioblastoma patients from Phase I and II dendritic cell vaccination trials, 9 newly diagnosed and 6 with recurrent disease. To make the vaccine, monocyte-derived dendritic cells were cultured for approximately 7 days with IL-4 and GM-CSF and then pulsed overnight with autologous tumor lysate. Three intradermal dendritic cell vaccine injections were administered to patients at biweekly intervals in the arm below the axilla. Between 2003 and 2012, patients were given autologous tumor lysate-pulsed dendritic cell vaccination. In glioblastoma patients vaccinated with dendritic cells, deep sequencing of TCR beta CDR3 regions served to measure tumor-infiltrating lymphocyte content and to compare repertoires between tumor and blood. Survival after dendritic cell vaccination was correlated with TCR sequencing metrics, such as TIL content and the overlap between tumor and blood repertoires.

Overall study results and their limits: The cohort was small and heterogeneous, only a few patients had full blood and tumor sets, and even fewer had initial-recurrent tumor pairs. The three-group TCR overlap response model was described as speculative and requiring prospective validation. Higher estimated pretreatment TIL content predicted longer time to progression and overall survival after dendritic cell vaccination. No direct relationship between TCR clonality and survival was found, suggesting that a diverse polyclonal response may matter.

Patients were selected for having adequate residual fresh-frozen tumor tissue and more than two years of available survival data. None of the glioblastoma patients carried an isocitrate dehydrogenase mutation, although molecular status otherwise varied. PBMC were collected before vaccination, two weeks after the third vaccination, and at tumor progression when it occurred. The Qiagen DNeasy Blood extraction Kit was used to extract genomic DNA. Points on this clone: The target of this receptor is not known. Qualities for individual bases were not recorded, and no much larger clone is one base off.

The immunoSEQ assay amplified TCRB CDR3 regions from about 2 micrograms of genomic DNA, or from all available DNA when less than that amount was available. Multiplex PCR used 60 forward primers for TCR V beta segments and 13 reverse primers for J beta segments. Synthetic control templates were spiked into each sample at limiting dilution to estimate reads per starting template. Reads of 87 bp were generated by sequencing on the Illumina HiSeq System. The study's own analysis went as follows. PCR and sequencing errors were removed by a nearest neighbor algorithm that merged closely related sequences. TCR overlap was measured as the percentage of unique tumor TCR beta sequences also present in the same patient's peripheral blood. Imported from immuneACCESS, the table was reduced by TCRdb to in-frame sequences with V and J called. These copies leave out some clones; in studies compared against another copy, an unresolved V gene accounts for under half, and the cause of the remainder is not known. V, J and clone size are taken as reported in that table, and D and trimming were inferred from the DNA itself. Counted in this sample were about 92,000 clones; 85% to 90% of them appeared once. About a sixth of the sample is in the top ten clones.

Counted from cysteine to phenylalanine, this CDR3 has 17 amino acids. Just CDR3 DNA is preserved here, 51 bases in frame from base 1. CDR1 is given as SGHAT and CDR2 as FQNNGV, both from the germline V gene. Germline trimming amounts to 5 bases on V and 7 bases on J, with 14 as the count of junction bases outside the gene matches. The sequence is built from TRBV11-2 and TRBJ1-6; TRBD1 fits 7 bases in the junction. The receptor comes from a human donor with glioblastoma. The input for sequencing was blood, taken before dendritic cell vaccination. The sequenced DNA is TGTGCCAGCAGCCCTCCAGCGACAGGGAAGCGGAATTCACCCCTCCACTTT. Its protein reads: CASSPPATGKRNSPLHF.